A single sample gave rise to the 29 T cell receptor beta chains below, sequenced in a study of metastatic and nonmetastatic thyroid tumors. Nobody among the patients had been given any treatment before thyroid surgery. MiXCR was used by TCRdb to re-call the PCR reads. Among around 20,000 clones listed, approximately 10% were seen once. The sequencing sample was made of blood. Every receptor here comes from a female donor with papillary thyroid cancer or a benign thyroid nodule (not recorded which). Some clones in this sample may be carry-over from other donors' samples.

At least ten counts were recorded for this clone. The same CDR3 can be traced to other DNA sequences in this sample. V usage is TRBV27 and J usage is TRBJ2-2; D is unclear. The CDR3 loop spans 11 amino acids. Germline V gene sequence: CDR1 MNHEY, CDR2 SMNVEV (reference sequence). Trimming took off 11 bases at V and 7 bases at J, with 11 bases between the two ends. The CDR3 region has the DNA TGTGCCTCCTGGGCATTCGGGGAGCTGTTTTTT. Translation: CASWAFGELFF.

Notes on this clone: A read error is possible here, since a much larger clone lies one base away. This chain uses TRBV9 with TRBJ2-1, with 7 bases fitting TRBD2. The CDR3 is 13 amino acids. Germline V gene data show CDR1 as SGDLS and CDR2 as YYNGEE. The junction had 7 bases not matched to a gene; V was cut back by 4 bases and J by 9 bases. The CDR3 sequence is CASSKSGIPEQFF. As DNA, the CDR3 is TGTGCCAGCAGCAAGAGCGGGATACCTGAGCAGTTCTTC.

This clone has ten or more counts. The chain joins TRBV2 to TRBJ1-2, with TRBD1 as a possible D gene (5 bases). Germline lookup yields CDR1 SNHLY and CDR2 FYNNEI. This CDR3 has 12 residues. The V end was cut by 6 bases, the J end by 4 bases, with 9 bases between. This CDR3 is CASRGDAYGYTF. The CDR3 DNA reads TGTGCCAGCAGGGGGGACGCCTATGGCTACACCTTC.

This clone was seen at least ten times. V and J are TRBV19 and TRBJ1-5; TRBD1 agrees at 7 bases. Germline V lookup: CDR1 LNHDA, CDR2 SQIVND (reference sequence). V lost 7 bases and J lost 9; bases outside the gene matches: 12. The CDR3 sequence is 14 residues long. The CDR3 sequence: CASTEGQVNGPQHF. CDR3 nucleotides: TGTGCCAGTACCGAAGGACAGGTTAACGGGCCCCAGCATTTT. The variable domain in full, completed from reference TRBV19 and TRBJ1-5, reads DGGITQSPKYLFRKEGQNVTLSCEQNLNHDAMYWYRQDPGQGLRLIYYSQIVNDFQKGDIAEGYSVSREKKESFPLTVTSAQKNPTAFYLCASTEGQVNGPQHFGDGTRLSIL.

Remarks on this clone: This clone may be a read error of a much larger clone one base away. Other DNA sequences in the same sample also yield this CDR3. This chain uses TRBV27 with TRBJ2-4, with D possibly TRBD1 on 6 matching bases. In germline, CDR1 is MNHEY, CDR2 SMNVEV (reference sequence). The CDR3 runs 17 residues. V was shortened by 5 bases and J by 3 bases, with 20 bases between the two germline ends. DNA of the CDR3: TGTGCCAGCAGTGCATACTCCAGGACAGCCATCAAAAACATTCAGTACTTC. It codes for CASSAYSRTAIKNIQYF.

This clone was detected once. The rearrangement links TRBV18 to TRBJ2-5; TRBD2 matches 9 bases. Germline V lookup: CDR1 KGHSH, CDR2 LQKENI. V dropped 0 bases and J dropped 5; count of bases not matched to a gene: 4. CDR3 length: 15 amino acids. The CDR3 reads CASSPPLAGMETQYF. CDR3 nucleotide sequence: TGTGCCAGCTCACCACCTCTAGCGGGAATGGAGACCCAGTACTTC.

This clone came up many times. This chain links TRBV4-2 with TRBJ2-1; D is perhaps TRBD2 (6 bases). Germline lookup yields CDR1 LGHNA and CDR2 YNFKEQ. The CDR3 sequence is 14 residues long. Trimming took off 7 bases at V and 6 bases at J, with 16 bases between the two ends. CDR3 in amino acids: CASTPSTGVNEQFF. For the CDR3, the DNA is TGTGCCAGCACCCCCTCCACGGGAGTCAATGAGCAGTTCTTC.

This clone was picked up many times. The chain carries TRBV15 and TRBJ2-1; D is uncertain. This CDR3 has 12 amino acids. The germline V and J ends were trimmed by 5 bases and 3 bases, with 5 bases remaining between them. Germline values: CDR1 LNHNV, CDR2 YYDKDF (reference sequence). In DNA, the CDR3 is TGTGCCACCAGCCGGAGCTACAATGAGCAGTTCTTC. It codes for CATSRSYNEQFF.

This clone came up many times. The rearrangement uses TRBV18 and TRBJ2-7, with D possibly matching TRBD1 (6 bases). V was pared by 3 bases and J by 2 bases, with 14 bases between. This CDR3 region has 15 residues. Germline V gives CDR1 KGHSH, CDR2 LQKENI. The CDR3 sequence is CASSPGQGMPYEQYF. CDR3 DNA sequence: TGTGCCAGCTCACCGGGCCAGGGGATGCCCTACGAGCAGTACTTC.

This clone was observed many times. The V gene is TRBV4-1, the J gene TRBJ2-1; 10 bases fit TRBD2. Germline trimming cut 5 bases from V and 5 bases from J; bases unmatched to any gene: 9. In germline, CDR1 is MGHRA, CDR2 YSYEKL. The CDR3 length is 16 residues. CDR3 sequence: CASSKVHGTSDNEQFF. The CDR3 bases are TGCGCCAGCAGCAAAGTACACGGGACTAGCGACAATGAGCAGTTCTTC.

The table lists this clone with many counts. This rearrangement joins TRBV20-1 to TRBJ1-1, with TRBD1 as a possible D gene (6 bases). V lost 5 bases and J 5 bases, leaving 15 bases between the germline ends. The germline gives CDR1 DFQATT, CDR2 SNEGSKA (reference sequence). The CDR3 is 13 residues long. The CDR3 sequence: CSAYGGGGTEAFF. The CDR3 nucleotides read TGCAGTGCTTACGGTGGAGGGGGGACTGAAGCTTTCTTT.

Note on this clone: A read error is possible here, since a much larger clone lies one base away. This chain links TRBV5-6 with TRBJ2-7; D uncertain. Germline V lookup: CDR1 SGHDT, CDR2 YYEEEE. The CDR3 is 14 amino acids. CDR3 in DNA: TGTGCCAGCACCTTGTTAGAAAGTTTCTACGAGCAGTACTTC. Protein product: CASTLLESFYEQYF.

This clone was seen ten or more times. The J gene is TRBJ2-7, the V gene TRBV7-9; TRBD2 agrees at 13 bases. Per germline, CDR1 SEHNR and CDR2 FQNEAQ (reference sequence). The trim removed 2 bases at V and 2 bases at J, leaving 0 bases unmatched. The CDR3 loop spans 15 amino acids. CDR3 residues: CASSLTSGRAYEQYF. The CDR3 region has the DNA TGTGCCAGCAGCTTAACTAGCGGGAGGGCCTACGAGCAGTACTTC.

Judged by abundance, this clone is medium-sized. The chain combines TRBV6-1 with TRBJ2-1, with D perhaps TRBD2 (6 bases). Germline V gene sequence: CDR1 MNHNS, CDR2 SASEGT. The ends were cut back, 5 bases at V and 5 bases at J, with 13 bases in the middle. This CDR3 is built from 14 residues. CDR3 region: CASSSEGTHNEQFF. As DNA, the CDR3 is TGTGCCAGCAGTTCCGAAGGGACTCACAATGAGCAGTTCTTC.

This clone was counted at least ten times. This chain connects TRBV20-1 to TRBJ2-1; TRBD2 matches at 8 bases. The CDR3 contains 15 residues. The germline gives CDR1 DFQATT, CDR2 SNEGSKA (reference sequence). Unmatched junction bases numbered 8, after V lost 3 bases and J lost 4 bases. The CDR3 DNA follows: TGCAGTGCTAGGTCCGGGACTAGTCGATACAATGAGCAGTTCTTC. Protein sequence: CSARSGTSRYNEQFF.

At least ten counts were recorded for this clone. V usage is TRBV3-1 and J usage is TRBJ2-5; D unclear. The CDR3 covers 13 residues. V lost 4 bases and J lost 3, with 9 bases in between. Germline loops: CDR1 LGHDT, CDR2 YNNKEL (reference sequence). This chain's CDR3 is CASSLASKETQYF. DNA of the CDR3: TGTGCCAGCAGCCTGGCTTCCAAAGAGACCCAGTACTTC.

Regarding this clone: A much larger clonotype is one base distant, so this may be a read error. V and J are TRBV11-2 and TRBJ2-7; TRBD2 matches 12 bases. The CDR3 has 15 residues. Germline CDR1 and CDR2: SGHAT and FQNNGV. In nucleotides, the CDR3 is TGTGCCGGCAGCTCCAATCTAGCGGGAGGGGACGAGCAGTACTTC. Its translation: CAGSSNLAGGDEQYF.

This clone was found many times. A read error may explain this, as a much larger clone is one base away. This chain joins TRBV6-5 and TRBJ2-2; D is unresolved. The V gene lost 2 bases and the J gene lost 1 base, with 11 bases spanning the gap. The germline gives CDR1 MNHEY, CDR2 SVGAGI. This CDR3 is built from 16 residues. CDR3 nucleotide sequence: TGTGCCAGCAGTTACCTCTCAGGAGTGAACACCGGGGAGCTGTTTTTT. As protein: CASSYLSGVNTGELFF.

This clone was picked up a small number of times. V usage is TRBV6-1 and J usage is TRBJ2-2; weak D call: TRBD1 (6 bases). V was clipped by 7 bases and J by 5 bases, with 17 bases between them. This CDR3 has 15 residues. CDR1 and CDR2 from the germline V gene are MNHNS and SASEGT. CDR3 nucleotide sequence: TGTGCCAGCACCGAGGGGGTGGCGGGTACCGGGGAGCTGTTTTTT. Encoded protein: CASTEGVAGTGELFF.

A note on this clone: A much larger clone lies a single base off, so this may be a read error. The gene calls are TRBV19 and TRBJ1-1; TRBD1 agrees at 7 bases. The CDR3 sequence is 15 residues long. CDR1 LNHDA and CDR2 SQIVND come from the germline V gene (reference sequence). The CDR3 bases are TGTGTCAGTACCCCGACAGGGTCAGGGAACACTGAAGCTTTCTTT. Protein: CVSTPTGSGNTEAFF.

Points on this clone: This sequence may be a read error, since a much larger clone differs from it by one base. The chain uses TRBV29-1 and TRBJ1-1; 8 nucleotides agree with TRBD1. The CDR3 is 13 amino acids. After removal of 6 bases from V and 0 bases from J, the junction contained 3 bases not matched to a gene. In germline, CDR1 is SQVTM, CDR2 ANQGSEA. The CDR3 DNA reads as TGCAGCGTGGACAGGGTAATGAACACTGAAGCTTTCTTT. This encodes CSVDRVMNTEAFF.

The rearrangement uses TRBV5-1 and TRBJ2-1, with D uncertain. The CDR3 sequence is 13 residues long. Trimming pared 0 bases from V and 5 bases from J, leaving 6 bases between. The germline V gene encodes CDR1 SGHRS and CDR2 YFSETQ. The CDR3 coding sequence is TGCGCCAGCAGCTTGGACCCTAACAATGAGCAGTTCTTC. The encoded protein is CASSLDPNNEQFF.

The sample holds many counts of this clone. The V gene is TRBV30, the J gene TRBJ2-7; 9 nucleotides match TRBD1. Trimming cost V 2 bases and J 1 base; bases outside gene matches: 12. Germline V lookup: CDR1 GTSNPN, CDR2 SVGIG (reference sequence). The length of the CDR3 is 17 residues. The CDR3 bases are TGTGCCTGGAGTTCCGCCGGGACAGGGTTGAGGTCCTACGAGCAGTACTTC. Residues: CAWSSAGTGLRSYEQYF.

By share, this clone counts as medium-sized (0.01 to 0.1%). The CDR3 here is CASFRKPEQYF. The CDR3 coding sequence is TGTGCCAGCTTCAGAAAACCCGAGCAGTACTTC. This chain uses TRBV28 with TRBJ2-7; D not resolved. The CDR3 has 11 amino acids. Germline values: CDR1 MDHEN, CDR2 SYDVKM. Trimming left V 8 bases short and J 6 bases short, with 11 bases between.

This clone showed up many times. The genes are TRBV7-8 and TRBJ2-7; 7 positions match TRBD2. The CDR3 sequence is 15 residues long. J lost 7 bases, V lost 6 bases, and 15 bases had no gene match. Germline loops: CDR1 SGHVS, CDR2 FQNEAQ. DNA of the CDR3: TGTGCCAGCAGGGACCCCGGGGCGGGAGAAGAAGAGCAGTACTTC. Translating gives CASRDPGAGEEEQYF.

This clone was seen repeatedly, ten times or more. CDR3 bases: TGTGCCTGGAGGAAACAGGGAACCGGGGAGCTGTTTTTT. This sequence encodes CAWRKQGTGELFF. This chain joins TRBV30 and TRBJ2-2; possible D gene TRBD1, 6 bases. Per the germline V gene, CDR1 is GTSNPN and CDR2 is SVGIG (reference sequence). The CDR3 covers 13 residues. Trimming pared 3 bases from V and 5 bases from J, leaving 10 bases between.

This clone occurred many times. In nucleotides, the CDR3 is TGCGCCAGCAGCACGGGGGGGAGCGTCAGCAATGAGCAGTTCTTC. This encodes CASSTGGSVSNEQFF. This rearrangement joins TRBV5-1 to TRBJ2-1; 8 nucleotides agree with TRBD2. The CDR3 has 15 amino acids. Germline V CDR1 and CDR2: SGHRS, YFSETQ. V shed 4 bases, J shed 6 bases, and the junction held 9 bases outside the gene matches. Full variable domain (missing parts from reference TRBV5-1 and TRBJ2-1): KAGVTQTPRYLIKTRGQQVTLSCSPISGHRSVSWYQQTPGQGLQFLFEYFSETQRNKGNFPGRFSGRQFSNSRSEMNVSTLELGDSALYLCASSTGGSVSNEQFFGPGTRLTVL.

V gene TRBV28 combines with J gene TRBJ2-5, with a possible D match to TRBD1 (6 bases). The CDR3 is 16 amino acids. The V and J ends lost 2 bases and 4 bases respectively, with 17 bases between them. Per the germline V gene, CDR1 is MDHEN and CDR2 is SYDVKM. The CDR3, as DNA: TGTGCCAGCAGTTTACTCCGGCAGGGGCTTCCAGAGACCCAGTACTTC. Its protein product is CASSLLRQGLPETQYF.

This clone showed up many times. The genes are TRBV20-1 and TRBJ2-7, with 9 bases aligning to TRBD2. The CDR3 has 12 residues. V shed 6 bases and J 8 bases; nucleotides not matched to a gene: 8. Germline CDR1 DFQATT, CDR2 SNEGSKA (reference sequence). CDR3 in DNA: TGCAGTGCCGAATTTAGCGGGAGTCAGCAGTACTTC. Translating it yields CSAEFSGSQQYF.